The 32 T cell receptor beta chains below all came from one sample that was sequenced in a study of shared clonotypes between healthy human individuals. Method: immunoSEQ multiplex PCR; TCRdb's copy keeps in-frame clones and lacks some. This table has about 2.4 million clones, about 92% appearing once. The specimen was naive CD4+ T cells sorted from blood. Subset noted: CD45RA+ positively selected. The receptors shown here come from a young man in good health.

The V gene is TRBV5-5, the J gene TRBJ2-5; 11 positions match TRBD2. Germline-derived CDR1 and CDR2 are SGHKS and YYEKEE (reference sequence). The CDR3 spans 17 residues. The junction had 9 bases not matched to a gene; V was cut back by 4 bases and J by 1 base. The DNA for the CDR3 is TGTGCCAGCAGCGCGGGCTATAGCGGGGGGGTCCAAGAGACCCAGTACTTC. It translates to CASSAGYSGGVQETQYF.

Written as DNA, the CDR3 is TGTGCCACTAGGACAGTCCAAGCTTTCTTT. Translating it yields CATRTVQAFF. This chain uses TRBV6-1 with TRBJ1-1; the D gene is possibly TRBD1 (6 bases). V lost 10 bases to trimming and J lost 9 bases, with 12 bases between them. The germline V gene has CDR1 MNHNS and CDR2 SASEGT. The CDR3 has 10 residues.

This chain links TRBV18 with TRBJ2-3; 12 positions agree with TRBD2. Trimming removed 6 bases from V and 4 bases from J; junction bases left unmatched: 8. The germline CDR1 and CDR2 sequences are KGHSH and LQKENI. CDR3 length: 16 residues. CDR3 nucleotides: TGTGCCAGCTCCTCACTAGCGGGGGGCACCGCAGATACGCAGTATTTT. It is translated as CASSSLAGGTADTQYF.

A few counts support this clone. Additional DNA sequences in this sample encode the identical CDR3. This chain links TRBV19 with TRBJ1-6; D perhaps matches TRBD1 (5 bases). The CDR3 runs to 14 residues. Trimming pared 4 bases from V and 7 bases from J, leaving 11 bases between. Germline-derived CDR1 and CDR2 are LNHDA and SQIVND (reference sequence). The CDR3 protein is CASSTDSINSPLHF. Written as DNA, the CDR3 is TGTGCCAGTAGTACCGACAGCATCAATTCACCCCTCCACTTT.

This chain uses TRBV27 with TRBJ1-1, with D possibly being TRBD1 (5 bases). The V gene's germline CDR1 is MNHEY and CDR2 SMNVEV (reference sequence). V lost 6 bases and J 3 bases, leaving 14 bases between the germline ends. CDR3 size: 14 residues. In DNA form, the CDR3 reads TGTGCCAGCAGCTTTGAGGGGCTAGACACTGAAGCTTTCTTT. Amino acid sequence: CASSFEGLDTEAFF.

In regard to this clone: The same CDR3 arises from other DNA sequences in this sample as well. The V and J genes are TRBV7-2 and TRBJ2-5; 10 bases fit TRBD1. The CDR3 has 14 amino acids. In germline, CDR1 is SGHTA, CDR2 FQGNSA. J gave up 5 bases and V 3 bases, and 3 bases lay outside the gene matches. CDR3 loop: CASSLDRGGETQYF. In DNA form, the CDR3 reads TGTGCCAGCAGCTTGGACAGGGGGGGTGAGACCCAGTACTTC. Full variable domain (remainder filled in from reference TRBV7-2 and TRBJ2-5): GAGVSQSPSNKVTEKGKDVELRCDPISGHTALYWYRQSLGQGLEFLIYFQGNSAPDKSGLPSDRFSAERTGGSVSTLTIQRTQQEDSAVYLCASSLDRGGETQYFGPGTRLLVL.

This rearrangement joins TRBV7-2 to TRBJ2-3, with D possibly TRBD2 on 5 matching bases. The germline gives CDR1 SGHTA, CDR2 FQGNSA. This CDR3 region has 15 residues. V lost 0 bases and J lost 8, with 15 bases in between. CDR3 amino acids: CASSLAPTSVVTQYF. CDR3 bases: TGTGCCAGCAGCTTAGCCCCCACTAGTGTCGTTACGCAGTATTTT.

CDR3 coding DNA: TGTGCCATCAGTGAGTCGGCTAGCGGGAGAACGGTACTCGAGCAGTACTTC. Its translation is CAISESASGRTVLEQYF. The chain has TRBV10-3 and TRBJ2-7; 10 bases are shared with TRBD2. The length of the CDR3 is 17 residues. Germline V gene sequence: CDR1 ENHRY, CDR2 SYGVKD. Trimming took 0 bases from V and 6 from J; bases not matched to a gene: 11.

V is TRBV18 and J is TRBJ2-7, with no clear D. Per germline, CDR1 KGHSH and CDR2 LQKENI. The CDR3 has 14 residues. Trimming took off 3 bases at V and 2 bases at J, with 11 bases between the two ends. In DNA form, the CDR3 reads TGTGCCAGCTCACCCGGTTACGGTCCCTACGAGCAGTACTTC. It codes for CASSPGYGPYEQYF.

The chain carries TRBV9 and TRBJ2-7; 12 bases agree with TRBD2. Germline CDR1 SGDLS, CDR2 YYNGEE. The CDR3 covers 19 residues. The J segment lost 0 bases and the V segment lost 4 bases, leaving 14 bases of the junction unmatched. The CDR3 DNA reads TGTGCCAGCAGCCCTGAAGAAGGACTAGCGGGAAGGAGCTCCTACGAGCAGTACTTC. It translates to CASSPEEGLAGRSSYEQYF.

This clone occurred a few times. V usage is TRBV6-1 and J usage is TRBJ1-5, with D unresolved. V lost 5 bases, J lost 3 bases, and 11 bases lay in between. CDR1 and CDR2 (germline): MNHNS, SASEGT. This CDR3 has 14 residues. Written as DNA, the CDR3 is TGTGCCAGCAGTCCCGGACGGGTCAATCAGCCCCAGCATTTT. Protein: CASSPGRVNQPQHF.

In this sample, this clone turned up once. V gene TRBV2 combines with J gene TRBJ2-5; D assignment may be TRBD1 or TRBD2 (6 bases each). Germline CDR1 and CDR2: SNHLY and FYNNEI. CDR3 length equals 16 residues. The CDR3 reads CASDSKSGGGQETQYF. The CDR3 coding sequence is TGTGCATCCGATTCTAAGTCCGGGGGCGGGCAAGAGACCCAGTACTTC.

V is TRBV5-1 and J is TRBJ1-6; maybe TRBD1 (5 bases). CDR3 length: 16 amino acids. Trimming removed 3 bases from V and 7 bases from J, with 17 bases in between. Germline CDR1 reads SGHRS; CDR2 reads YFSETQ. The CDR3 sequence is CASSSSAQGTNSPLHF. CDR3 sequence (DNA): TGCGCCAGCAGCTCTTCTGCCCAGGGAACCAATTCACCCCTCCACTTT.

The rearrangement joins TRBV19 to TRBJ2-3, with 7 bases that match TRBD2. Germline V gene sequence: CDR1 LNHDA, CDR2 SQIVND (reference sequence). Trimming took 7 bases from V and 2 from J; bases not matched to a gene: 6. This CDR3 spans 14 amino acids. As DNA, the CDR3 is TGTGCCAGTAATCCGGGGGGAATCACAGATACGCAGTATTTT. As protein: CASNPGGITDTQYF.

This rearrangement joins TRBV6-5 to TRBJ1-1, with unresolved D. The CDR3 spans 15 residues. CDR1 is MNHEY, CDR2 SVGAGI, per germline. V gave up 2 bases and J gave up 6 bases, with 16 bases separating them. DNA for the CDR3: TGTGCCAGCAGTTACCGGCTGGCAGAAAGAGCTGAAGCTTTCTTT. Protein product: CASSYRLAERAEAFF.

This rearrangement joins TRBV6-5 to TRBJ1-2; 7 nucleotides match TRBD1. V gave up 0 bases and J gave up 4 bases; unmatched junction bases: 5. Germline V gene data show CDR1 as MNHEY and CDR2 as SVGAGI. The CDR3 runs to 15 residues. CDR3 DNA sequence: TGTGCCAGCAGTTACTCGGACAGGCCGCTCTATGGCTACACCTTC. Protein sequence: CASSYSDRPLYGYTF.

J is TRBJ1-2 and V is TRBV6-1; 8 positions match TRBD1. The CDR3 is 14 amino acids. Germline trimming cut 3 bases from V and 6 bases from J; bases unmatched to any gene: 6. Germline values: CDR1 MNHNS, CDR2 SASEGT. The CDR3 spells CASSDARTGHGYTF. DNA of the CDR3: TGTGCCAGCAGTGATGCCCGGACAGGGCATGGCTACACCTTC.

On this clone itself: The sample contains more than one DNA sequence encoding this CDR3. This chain connects TRBV5-4 to TRBJ1-2; the match to TRBD1 covers 7 bases. This CDR3 spans 14 amino acids. V trimming: 3 bases; J trimming: 2 bases; junction bases outside the gene matches: 4. Looked up from germline, CDR1 is SGHNT and CDR2 is YYREEE (reference sequence). This CDR3 is CASSSGTANYGYTF. The CDR3 nucleotides read TGTGCCAGCAGCTCAGGGACAGCAAACTATGGCTACACCTTC.

This rearrangement joins TRBV19 to TRBJ2-7; 7 nucleotides align to TRBD1. CDR1 and CDR2 from the germline V gene are LNHDA and SQIVND (reference sequence). The CDR3 runs 15 residues. J gave up 2 bases and V 5 bases, and 9 bases lay outside the gene matches. In DNA form, the CDR3 reads TGTGCCAGTAGTCCTCAGGGGGTGACGACCTACGAGCAGTACTTC. This gives the protein CASSPQGVTTYEQYF. Supplemented by reference TRBV19 and TRBJ2-7, the full variable domain reads DGGITQSPKYLFRKEGQNVTLSCEQNLNHDAMYWYRQDPGQGLRLIYYSQIVNDFQKGDIAEGYSVSREKKESFPLTVTSAQKNPTAFYLCASSPQGVTTYEQYFGPGTRLTVT.

The chain links TRBV2 to TRBJ2-1; 8 nucleotides align to TRBD2. The germline V gene encodes CDR1 SNHLY and CDR2 FYNNEI. This CDR3 region has 15 residues. Trimming cost V 6 bases and J 7 bases; bases outside gene matches: 11. CDR3 loop: CASREKASGRNEQFF. The CDR3 DNA sequence: TGTGCCAGCAGAGAGAAGGCTAGCGGGCGGAATGAGCAGTTCTTC.

This chain uses TRBV7-3 with TRBJ1-5; D not certain. Germline-derived CDR1 and CDR2 are SGHTA and FQGTGA. V lost 1 base and J lost 2, with 6 bases in between. The CDR3 consists of 14 residues. The CDR3 region is CASSLIQGNQPQHF. The CDR3 region has the DNA TGTGCCAGCAGCTTAATCCAGGGCAATCAGCCCCAGCATTTT.

The chain combines TRBV27 with TRBJ1-6; 8 positions match TRBD1. Trimming took 6 bases from V and 7 from J; bases not matched to a gene: 5. The CDR3 is 14 residues long. CDR1 is MNHEY and CDR2 is SMNVEV in the germline V gene (reference sequence). The CDR3 DNA reads TGTGCCAGCAGGATACAGGGGGGCAATTCACCCCTCCACTTT. Its protein is CASRIQGGNSPLHF.

The genes are TRBV2 and TRBJ2-5; TRBD2 is a possible D gene (6 bases). The end of the DNA fits TRBJ2-7 better, so the J call may be wrong. Per the germline V gene, CDR1 is SNHLY and CDR2 is FYNNEI. CDR3 length: 13 residues. Here the CDR3 reads CASDKGRGYEQYF. DNA for the CDR3: TGTGCCAGCGACAAAGGGCGGGGCTACGAGCAGTACTTC.

The rearrangement uses TRBV5-1 and TRBJ1-2; D uncertain. Per germline, CDR1 SGHRS and CDR2 YFSETQ. V was cut by 4 bases and J by 5 bases, with 12 bases left in between. The CDR3 loop spans 13 amino acids. For the CDR3, the DNA is TGCGCCAGCAGCCCAATCGGTGATTATGGCTACACCTTC. Its protein is CASSPIGDYGYTF.

This chain links TRBV5-1 with TRBJ2-2; 7 positions match TRBD2. Germline V gene lookup returns CDR1 SGHRS and CDR2 YFSETQ. The CDR3 has 16 amino acids. V lost 6 bases, J lost 3 bases, and 11 bases stayed unmatched. The chain's CDR3 is CASTKSGRLDTGELFF. In nucleotides, the CDR3 is TGCGCCAGCACCAAGTCCGGGAGGCTAGACACCGGGGAGCTGTTTTTT.

The V call is TRBV7-9, the J call TRBJ1-3; D unresolved. The CDR3 extends over 15 amino acids. Per germline, CDR1 SEHNR and CDR2 FQNEAQ (reference sequence). The V gene lost 1 base and the J gene lost 0 bases, with 7 bases spanning the gap. The CDR3 loop reads CASSLEGLSGNTIYF. The CDR3 DNA reads as TGTGCCAGCAGCTTAGAGGGCCTCTCTGGAAACACCATATATTTT.

This clone was picked up one time. The chain uses TRBV12-1 and TRBJ2-5; the table's D call, TRBD2, was not checked against the DNA. TRBV12-1 corresponds to a pseudogene. The CDR3 is 14 amino acids. The CDR3 region has the DNA TGTGCCAGCAGCTTTGCATGGGGGGGAGAGACCCAGTACTTC. Translated: CASSFAWGGETQYF.

With respect to this clone: The same CDR3 can be traced to other DNA sequences in this sample. This chain connects TRBV5-1 to TRBJ2-1; TRBD2 matches 8 bases. Per germline, CDR1 SGHRS and CDR2 YFSETQ. J gave up 5 bases and V 0 bases, and 4 bases lay outside the gene matches. This CDR3 spans 15 amino acids. The CDR3 sequence is CASSLVGLADNEQFF. The CDR3 DNA is TGCGCCAGCAGCTTGGTAGGACTAGCCGACAATGAGCAGTTCTTC. The entire variable domain, with the rest obtained from reference TRBV5-1 and TRBJ2-1, is as follows: KAGVTQTPRYLIKTRGQQVTLSCSPISGHRSVSWYQQTPGQGLQFLFEYFSETQRNKGNFPGRFSGRQFSNSRSEMNVSTLELGDSALYLCASSLVGLADNEQFFGPGTRLTVL.

There are a few counts of this clone. The chain carries TRBV29-1 and TRBJ2-7, with a weak D call TRBD1 (5 bases). V was shortened by 3 bases and J by 2 bases, with 11 bases between the two germline ends. The CDR3 is 13 amino acids. Looked up from germline, CDR1 is SQVTM and CDR2 is ANQGSEA. The CDR3 protein is CSVETEITYEQYF. Here the CDR3 DNA reads TGCAGCGTTGAGACAGAAATTACCTACGAGCAGTACTTC.

This clone was recorded only once. The V call is TRBV5-1, the J call TRBJ2-2, with a possible D match to TRBD2 (5 bases). Germline V gene sequence: CDR1 SGHRS, CDR2 YFSETQ. The CDR3 is made up of 16 amino acids. V lost 2 bases to trimming and J lost 7 bases, with 18 bases between them. CDR3 sequence (DNA): TGCGCCAGCAGCTTCCCGTCAAACCCGGGGAACGGGGAGCTGTTTTTT. It translates to CASSFPSNPGNGELFF.

The V gene is TRBV7-9, the J gene TRBJ1-6; D unresolved. The CDR3 is 13 amino acids. Germline lookup yields CDR1 SEHNR and CDR2 FQNEAQ (reference sequence). The ends were cut back, 1 base at V and 18 bases at J, with 16 bases in the middle. CDR3 in amino acids: CASSLEAADHPHF. DNA for the CDR3: TGTGCCAGCAGCTTAGAGGCAGCCGACCACCCCCACTTT.

V usage is TRBV15 and J usage is TRBJ2-1; D remains unclear. V was shortened by 1 base and J by 6 bases, with 16 bases between the two germline ends. CDR3 length equals 16 residues. The germline gives CDR1 LNHNV, CDR2 YYDKDF (reference sequence). CDR3 in amino acids: CATSRVSLVAGNEQFF. The CDR3 coding sequence is TGTGCCACCAGCAGAGTGTCGCTAGTGGCAGGCAATGAGCAGTTCTTC.